A selection of T cell receptor beta chains follows, all from one sample in a study of blood T cell repertoires in COVID-19. This table comes from immunoSEQ multiplex PCR, and its TCRdb copy is limited to in-frame clones, with some not included. Of over 120,000 clones listed, about 89% are singletons. Specimen: peripheral blood. The receptors come from a man aged 55 to 70 with active or convalescent COVID-19. Both conserved end residues are part of each CDR3. D genes are given only for firm matches. Clone sizes are given selectively: once, few, many, or a class where the clone is expanded.

CDR3aa	CDR3nt	abundance	v_gene	j_gene	d_gene	len
CASGEQGRSEQYF	TGTGCCAGCGGCGAACAGGGTCGGAGCGAGCAGTACTTC	NA	TRBV7-9	TRBJ2-7	NA	13
CASSQVPGHQGGDEQYF	TGTGCCAGCAGCCAAGTTCCGGGACACCAAGGAGGAGACGAGCAGTACTTC	NA	TRBV4-2	TRBJ2-7	NA	17
CASSTGQGNYNSPLHF	TGCGCCAGCAGCACCGGACAGGGGAACTATAATTCACCCCTCCACTTT	NA	TRBV5-1	TRBJ1-6	TRBD1	16
CASSLRQGYSPLHF	TGTGCCAGCAGTTTAAGGCAGGGTTATTCACCCCTCCACTTT	NA	TRBV28	TRBJ1-6	NA	14
CASSFNSQGSGNTIYF	TGTGCCAGCAGTTTTAACTCACAGGGATCAGGAAACACCATATATTTT	NA	TRBV7-6	TRBJ1-3	NA	16
CASSWGQANSPLHF	TGTGCCAGCAGCTGGGGACAGGCCAATTCACCCCTCCACTTT	NA	TRBV5-6	TRBJ1-6	TRBD1	14
CASSLRQGGRAFF	TGTGCCAGCAGCTTACGACAGGGAGGAAGGGCTTTCTTT	NA	TRBV7-8	TRBJ1-1	TRBD1	13
CASKGQYNEQFF	TGTGCCAGCAAGGGGCAGTACAATGAGCAGTTCTTC	NA	TRBV6-5	TRBJ2-1	NA	12
CASSQGEWGGSYNEQFF	TGTGCCAGCAGCCAAGGAGAGTGGGGGGGTTCCTACAATGAGCAGTTCTTC	NA	TRBV4-2	TRBJ2-1	TRBD2	17
CASSSGEQYF	TGTGCCAGCTCTAGTGGTGAGCAGTACTTC	few	TRBV21-1	TRBJ2-7	NA	10
CASTRDSSGANVLTF	TGTGCCAGTACGCGCGACAGCTCTGGGGCCAACGTCCTGACTTTC	NA	TRBV28	TRBJ2-6	NA	15
CASSEGGVAFF	TGTGCCAGCAGTGAAGGGGGCGTAGCTTTCTTT	NA	TRBV25-1	TRBJ1-1	NA	11
CASSRGLVDEQFF	TGTGCCAGCTCACGGGGACTAGTTGATGAGCAGTTCTTC	NA	TRBV18	TRBJ2-1	TRBD2	13
CASSDSGRDEQFF	TGTGCCAGCAGTGACAGTGGGAGGGATGAGCAGTTCTTC	NA	TRBV6-1	TRBJ2-1	TRBD2	13
CASSSRRGVEDTQYF	TGTGCCAGCAGTTCTCGACGGGGGGTAGAAGATACGCAGTATTTT	NA	TRBV7-9	TRBJ2-3	TRBD2	15
CASSLAGSSQGAFF	TGTGCCAGCAGCTTAGCCGGGAGTTCCCAAGGGGCTTTCTTT	NA	TRBV7-9	TRBJ1-1	NA	14
CASTETGGGTDTQYF	TGTGCCAGCACTGAAACAGGGGGTGGCACAGATACGCAGTATTTT	NA	TRBV2	TRBJ2-3	TRBD1	15
CASSIAGPSTDTQYF	TGCGCCAGCAGCATAGCGGGCCCCAGCACAGATACGCAGTATTTT	NA	TRBV5-1	TRBJ2-3	TRBD2	15
CASRGDISSSYEQYF	TGTGCCAGCAGAGGGGACATCTCTTCCTCCTACGAGCAGTACTTC	few	TRBV5-4	TRBJ2-7	NA	15
CASSPGTPTETQYF	TGTGCCAGCAGCCCTGGGACTCCTACAGAGACCCAGTACTTC	NA	TRBV11-2	TRBJ2-5	NA	14
CASSYSGTEFYNEQFF	TGTGCCAGCAGTTACTCGGGGACAGAATTTTACAATGAGCAGTTCTTC	NA	TRBV6-2/TRBV6-3	TRBJ2-1	TRBD1	16
CASSLDGSSGNTIYF	TGCGCCAGCAGCCTAGACGGCAGCTCTGGAAACACCATATATTTT	once	TRBV5-1	TRBJ1-3	NA	15
CAIKEGGGGSYEQYF	TGTGCCATTAAAGAGGGAGGGGGGGGCTCCTACGAGCAGTACTTC	NA	TRBV10-3	TRBJ2-7	NA	15
CASSLKGLASSTFYEQYF	TGTGCCAGCAGCTTAAAGGGACTAGCGAGTTCTACCTTCTACGAGCAGTACTTC	NA	TRBV7-2	TRBJ2-7	TRBD2	18
CASSYPGSETQYF	TGTGCCAGCAGTTACCCAGGGTCGGAGACCCAGTACTTC	NA	TRBV6-6	TRBJ2-5	NA	13
CASSAGGGQETQYF	TGTGCCAGCAGCGCGGGAGGCGGGCAAGAGACCCAGTACTTC	NA	TRBV7-9	TRBJ2-5	TRBD2	14
CASSVEKTGLDYGYTF	TGTGCCAGCAGCGTAGAAAAGACAGGGCTGGACTATGGCTACACCTTC	NA	TRBV9	TRBJ1-2	TRBD1	16
CASNRERSHEKLFF	TGTGCCAGCAACAGGGAACGCTCCCATGAAAAACTGTTTTTT	few	TRBV2	TRBJ1-4	NA	14
CASRPLRTGGDVVTEAFF	TGTGCCAGCAGGCCCCTTAGGACAGGGGGTGACGTTGTGACTGAAGCTTTCTTT	NA	TRBV11-2	TRBJ1-1	TRBD1	18
CAWRPRGGATEAFF	TGTGCCTGGCGACCTCGGGGGGGGGCCACTGAAGCTTTCTTT	NA	TRBV30	TRBJ1-1	NA	14
CASSQGQPGGSVDGYTF	TGTGCCAGCAGCCAAGGACAGCCGGGTGGAAGTGTGGATGGCTACACCTTC	NA	TRBV14	TRBJ1-2	NA	17
CASSLSGHHNHGYTF	TGTGCCAGCAGTTTATCGGGCCATCACAACCATGGCTACACCTTC	NA	TRBV27	TRBJ1-2	NA	15
CATSEPGQGGVRGETQYF	TGTGCCACCAGTGAACCCGGGCAGGGCGGTGTTAGAGGAGAGACCCAGTACTTC	NA	TRBV24-1	TRBJ2-5	NA	18
CASSFHARDRDSWEQYF	TGTGCCAGCAGCTTTCATGCGCGGGACAGGGATTCCTGGGAGCAGTACTTC	NA	TRBV7-9	TRBJ2-7	TRBD1	17
CASNPSTQPQHF	TGTGCCAGTAATCCTAGTACTCAGCCCCAGCATTTT	NA	TRBV19	TRBJ1-5	NA	12
CSASTGAGNTIYF	TGCAGTGCTAGTACCGGGGCTGGAAACACCATATATTTT	NA	TRBV20-1	TRBJ1-3	NA	13
CASSYQGGANYGYTF	TGTGCCAGCAGCTACCAGGGGGGAGCTAACTATGGCTACACCTTC	NA	TRBV7-2	TRBJ1-2	TRBD1	15